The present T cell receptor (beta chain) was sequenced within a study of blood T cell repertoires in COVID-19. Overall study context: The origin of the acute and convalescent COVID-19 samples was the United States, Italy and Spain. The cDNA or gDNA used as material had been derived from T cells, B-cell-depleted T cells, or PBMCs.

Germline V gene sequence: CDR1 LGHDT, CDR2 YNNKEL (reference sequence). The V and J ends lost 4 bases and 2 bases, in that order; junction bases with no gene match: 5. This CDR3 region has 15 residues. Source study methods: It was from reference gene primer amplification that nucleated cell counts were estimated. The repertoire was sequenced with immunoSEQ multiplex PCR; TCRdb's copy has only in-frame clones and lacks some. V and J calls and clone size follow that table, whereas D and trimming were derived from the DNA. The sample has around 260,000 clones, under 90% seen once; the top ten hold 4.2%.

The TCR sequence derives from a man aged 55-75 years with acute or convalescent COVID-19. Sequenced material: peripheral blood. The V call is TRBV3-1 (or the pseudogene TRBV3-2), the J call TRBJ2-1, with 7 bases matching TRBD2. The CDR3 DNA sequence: TGTGCCAGCAGCCTAACTAGCGTAGCCTACAATGAGCAGTTCTTC. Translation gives CASSLTSVAYNEQFF.